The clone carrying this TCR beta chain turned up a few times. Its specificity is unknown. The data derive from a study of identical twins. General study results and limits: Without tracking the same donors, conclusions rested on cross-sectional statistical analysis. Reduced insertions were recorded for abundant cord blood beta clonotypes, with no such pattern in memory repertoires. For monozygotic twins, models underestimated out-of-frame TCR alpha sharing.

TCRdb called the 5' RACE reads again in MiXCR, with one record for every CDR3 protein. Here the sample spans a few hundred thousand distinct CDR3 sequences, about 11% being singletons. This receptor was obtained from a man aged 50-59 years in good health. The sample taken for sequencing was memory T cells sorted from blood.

DNA of the CDR3: TGTGCCAGCAGCCAAAGCTCGAGCGGGGGGCACGAGTACGAGCAGTACTTC. Its translation is CASSQSSSGGHEYEQYF. The chain joins TRBV4-2 to TRBJ2-7; TRBD2 agrees at 9 bases. The V and J ends lost 2 bases and 4 bases, in that order; junction bases with no gene match: 12. There are 17 residues in the CDR3. Germline CDR1 is LGHNA and CDR2 is YNFKEQ.